Detailed here is one T cell receptor beta chain. CDR1 and CDR2 from the germline V gene are MDHEN and SYDVKM. The CDR3 length is 14 residues. Trimming at V came to 6 bases and at J to 4 bases, leaving 6 bases not matched to a gene. The data stem from a study of blood T cell repertoires in COVID-19. Study overall: Acute-phase and convalescent COVID-19 samples originated in the United States, Italy and Spain. Sources were T cells, B-cell-depleted T cells, or PBMCs; the material itself was cDNA or gDNA.

Original methodology: Reference gene primer amplification gave nucleated cell count estimates. Generated by immunoSEQ multiplex PCR, the TCRdb table keeps only in-frame clones and is missing some. D and trimming come from the DNA, and the V and J calls and clone size come from that table. The sample records some 450,000 clones, 70% to 90% being singletons. This chain uses TRBV28 with TRBJ2-7; 10 bases fit TRBD2. The clonotype originates from a man aged 18 to 29 with COVID-19, enrolled during active disease. The sample comprised peripheral blood. CDR3 amino acids: CASSLVSGGYEQYF. CDR3 DNA sequence: TGTGCCAGCAGCCTCGTTAGCGGGGGGTACGAGCAGTACTTC. Filled out from reference TRBV28 and TRBJ2-7, the complete variable domain reads DVKVTQSSRYLVKRTGEKVFLECVQDMDHENMFWYRQDPGLGLRLIYFSYDVKMKEKGDIPEGYSVSREKKERFSLILESASTNQTSMYLCASSLVSGGYEQYFGPGTRLTVT.